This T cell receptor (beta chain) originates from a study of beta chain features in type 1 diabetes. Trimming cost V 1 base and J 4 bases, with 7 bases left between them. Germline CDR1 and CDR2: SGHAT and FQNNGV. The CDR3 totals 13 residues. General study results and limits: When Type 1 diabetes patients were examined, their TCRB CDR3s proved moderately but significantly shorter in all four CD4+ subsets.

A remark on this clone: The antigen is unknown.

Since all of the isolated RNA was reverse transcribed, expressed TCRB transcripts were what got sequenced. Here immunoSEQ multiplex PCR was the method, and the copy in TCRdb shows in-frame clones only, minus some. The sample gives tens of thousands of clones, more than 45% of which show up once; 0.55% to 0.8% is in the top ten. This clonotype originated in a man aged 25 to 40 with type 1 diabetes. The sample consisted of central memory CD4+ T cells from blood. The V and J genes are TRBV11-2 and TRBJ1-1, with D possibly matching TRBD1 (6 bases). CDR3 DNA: TGTGCCAGCAGCTTAGCCAGGGGCACTGAAGCTTTCTTT. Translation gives CASSLARGTEAFF.